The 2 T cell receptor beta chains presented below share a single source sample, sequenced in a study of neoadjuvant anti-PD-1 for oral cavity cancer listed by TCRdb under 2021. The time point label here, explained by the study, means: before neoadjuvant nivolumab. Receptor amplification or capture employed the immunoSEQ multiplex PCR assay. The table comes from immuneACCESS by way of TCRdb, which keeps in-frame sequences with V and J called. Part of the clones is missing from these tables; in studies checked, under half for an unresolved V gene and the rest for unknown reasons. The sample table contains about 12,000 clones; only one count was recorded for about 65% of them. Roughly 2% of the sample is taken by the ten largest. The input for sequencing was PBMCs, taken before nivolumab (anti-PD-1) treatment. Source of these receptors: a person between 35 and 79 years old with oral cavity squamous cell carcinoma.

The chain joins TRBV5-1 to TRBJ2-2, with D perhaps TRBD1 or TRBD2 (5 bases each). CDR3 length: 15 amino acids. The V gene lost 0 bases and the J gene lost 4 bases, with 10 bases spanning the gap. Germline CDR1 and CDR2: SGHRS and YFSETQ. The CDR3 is CASSLGGFSTGELFF. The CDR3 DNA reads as TGCGCCAGCAGCTTGGGGGGGTTCAGCACCGGGGAGCTGTTTTTT. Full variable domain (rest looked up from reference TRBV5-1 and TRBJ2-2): KAGVTQTPRYLIKTRGQQVTLSCSPISGHRSVSWYQQTPGQGLQFLFEYFSETQRNKGNFPGRFSGRQFSNSRSEMNVSTLELGDSALYLCASSLGGFSTGELFFGEGSRLTVL.

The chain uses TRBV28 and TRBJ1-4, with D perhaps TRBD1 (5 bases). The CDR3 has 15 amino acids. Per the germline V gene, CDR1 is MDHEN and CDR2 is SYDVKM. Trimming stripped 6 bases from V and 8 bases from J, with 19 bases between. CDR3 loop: CASRLPSGAGEKLFF. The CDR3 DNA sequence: TGTGCCAGCAGGTTGCCGAGCGGGGCCGGGGAAAAACTGTTTTTT.